Here is one T cell receptor (beta chain) with its context. Its antigen is as yet unknown. The data are from a study of Graves' ophthalmopathy and Graves' hyperthyroidism. Turning to the study itself: Pretreatment peripheral blood was obtained at initial diagnosis.

Study-wide findings and caveats: Distinction of ophthalmopathy from stable hyperthyroidism by a 13-signature model reached approximately 90% sensitivity and 81.08% specificity.

Enrollment excluded any patients with other autoimmune diseases, uncontrolled infections, pregnancy or lactation. V was clipped by 5 bases and J by 5 bases, with 25 bases between them. The CDR3 is 17 residues long. Germline V gene sequence: CDR1 SGHAT, CDR2 FQNNGV. Beta-chain TCR CDR3 regions were amplified from RNA transcripts. Second-round multiplex PCR came after first-round RT-PCR with HTBI primers. TCRdb redid the calling of the multiplex PCR reads with MiXCR, one entry per CDR3 protein. The sample holds roughly 400,000 distinct CDR3 sequences, about 15% seen once. This receptor was taken from an adult woman with stable Graves' hyperthyroidism. The chain is built from TRBV11-2 and TRBJ2-7; TRBD1 or TRBD2 may be the D gene (7 bases each). The sequenced material came from peripheral blood. The CDR3 sequence is CASSVLAGGRGLHEQYF. In DNA, the CDR3 is TGTGCCAGCAGCGTTCTTGCTGGGGGGAGGGGGCTCCACGAGCAGTACTTC.